This TCR beta chain was recorded in a study of T cell repertoires in cytomegalovirus infection. For the study at large: Signatures in public TCR beta sequences pointed to both CMV infection and matching HLA type. Study outcomes and limitations: Adding up the frequency of public TCR beta families identified people who carried CMV plus the relevant HLA. Ex vivo responses were dominated by HLA-C-restricted CMV-specific TCR beta clonotypes.

TCRdb re-derived calls from the reads in MiXCR, one entry per CDR3 protein. The data hold roughly 340,000 distinct CDR3 sequences, with about 27% observed a single time. Points on this clonotype: What it recognizes is unknown.

Germline loops: CDR1 MRHNA, CDR2 SNTAGT. This CDR3 contains 14 residues. Trimming left V 1 base short and J 4 bases short, with 10 bases between. The chain couples TRBV6-4 to TRBJ1-1; no clear D. The TCR sequence derives from a human donor in good health (CMV status not recorded). Some clones in this sample may be carry-over from other donors' samples. Material: cultured PBMCs, obtained from culture after CMV antigen stimulation. This CDR3 is CASSDWAGSTEAFF. In nucleotides, the CDR3 is TGTGCCAGCAGTGACTGGGCTGGCAGCACTGAAGCTTTCTTT.